The sample holds a few counts of the clone carrying this T cell receptor beta chain. Its antigen is unidentified. Every donor had blood drawn once into heparin, around 100 mL on average. Purities over 95% were achieved in all sorted populations. The data were obtained in a study of beta chain features in type 1 diabetes. Broader study findings: Type 1 diabetes patients had fewer VDJ junction insertions and more deletions.

The germline V gene encodes CDR1 SGHDT and CDR2 YYEEEE. CDR3 length: 15 residues. Trimming removed 6 bases at V and 4 bases at J, with 20 bases between. TCRB transcripts that were expressed got sequenced, as all of the isolated RNA had been reverse transcribed. The average read count of naive, central memory and regulatory T cell samples was approximately 4 million. Using immunoSEQ multiplex PCR, the repertoire was profiled, and TCRdb retains in-frame clones only, with some absent. The sample lists hundreds of thousands of clones; less than 20% were seen once. The sequence was collected from a young man in good health. V gene TRBV5-6 combines with J gene TRBJ2-7, with D unresolved. The material sequenced was naive CD4+ T cells from blood. The CDR3 here is CASIHLNVASYEQYF. The CDR3 DNA sequence: TGTGCCAGCATCCATTTAAACGTCGCTTCTTACGAGCAGTACTTC.